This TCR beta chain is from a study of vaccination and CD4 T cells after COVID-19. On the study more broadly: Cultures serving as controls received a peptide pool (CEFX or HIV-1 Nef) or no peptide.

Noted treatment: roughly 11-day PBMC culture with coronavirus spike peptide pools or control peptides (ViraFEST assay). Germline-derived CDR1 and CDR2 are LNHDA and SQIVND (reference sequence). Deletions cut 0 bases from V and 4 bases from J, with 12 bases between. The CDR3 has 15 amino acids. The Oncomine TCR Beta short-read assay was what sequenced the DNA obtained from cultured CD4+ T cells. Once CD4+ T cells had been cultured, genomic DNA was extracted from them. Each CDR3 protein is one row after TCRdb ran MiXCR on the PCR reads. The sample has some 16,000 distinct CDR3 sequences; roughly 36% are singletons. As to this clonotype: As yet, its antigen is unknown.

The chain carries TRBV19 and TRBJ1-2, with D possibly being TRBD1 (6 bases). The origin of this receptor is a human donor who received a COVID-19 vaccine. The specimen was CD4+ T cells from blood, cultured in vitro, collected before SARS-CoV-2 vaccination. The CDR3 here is CASSIDLGGTYGYTF. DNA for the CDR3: TGTGCCAGTAGTATAGATTTGGGGGGCACCTATGGCTACACCTTC. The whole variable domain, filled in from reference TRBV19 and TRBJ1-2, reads DGGITQSPKYLFRKEGQNVTLSCEQNLNHDAMYWYRQDPGQGLRLIYYSQIVNDFQKGDIAEGYSVSREKKESFPLTVTSAQKNPTAFYLCASSIDLGGTYGYTFGSGTRLTVV.